These 19 T cell receptor beta chains came from one sample sequenced in a study of Ad26.COV2.S vaccination and SARS-CoV-2 variants. Measured with immunoSEQ multiplex PCR; TCRdb has only the in-frame clones, and not every one. The sample has 380,000 or so clones, around four fifths seen once; the top ten hold approximately 7.8%. Treatment reported: 15 to 20 received Ad26.COV2.S at low or high dose, single or two shots; 5 received placebo; per-sample allocation not given. Samples were taken on day 63 after the first vaccine or placebo injection. The input for sequencing was peripheral blood, taken in a trial of Ad26.COV2.S vaccine versus placebo. These receptor sequences come from a person between 18 and 65 years old who received the Ad26.COV2.S COVID-19 vaccine or a placebo.

The chain recombines TRBV6-5 with TRBJ1-5; D may be TRBD1 (5 bases). CDR3 length: 15 amino acids. V was pared by 4 bases and J by 1 base, with 11 bases between. Germline V gene lookup returns CDR1 MNHEY and CDR2 SVGAGI. CDR3 sequence (DNA): TGTGCCAGCAGTTCAGGCAGGGCGAGCAATCAGCCCCAGCATTTT. This translates into CASSSGRASNQPQHF.

The V call is TRBV7-9, the J call TRBJ1-1, with 7 bases aligning to TRBD1. The CDR3 is 15 residues long. From germline, CDR1 is SEHNR and CDR2 FQNEAQ (reference sequence). The J segment lost 1 base and the V segment lost 5 bases, leaving 7 bases of the junction unmatched. The CDR3 nucleotides are TGTGCCAGCAGCCCGCAGACAGGGAGGAACACTGAAGCTTTCTTT. Amino acids: CASSPQTGRNTEAFF. Based on the CDR3 plus reference TRBV7-9 and TRBJ1-1, the full variable domain is DTGVSQNPRHKITKRGQNVTFRCDPISEHNRLYWYRQTLGQGPEFLTYFQNEAQLEKSRLLSDRFSAERPKGSFSTLEIQRTEQGDSAMYLCASSPQTGRNTEAFFGQGTRLTVV.

The V gene is TRBV5-5, the J gene TRBJ1-1; 12 bases align to TRBD1. After removal of 3 bases from V and 13 bases from J, the junction contained 13 bases not matched to a gene. Germline values: CDR1 SGHKS, CDR2 YYEKEE (reference sequence). The CDR3 sequence is 15 residues long. CDR3 DNA: TGTGCCAGCAGCTCTCCGGGACAGGGGGCGAAGAAGGGTTTCTTT. Amino acid sequence: CASSSPGQGAKKGFF.

The rearrangement joins TRBV7-9 to TRBJ2-5, with 10 bases that match TRBD1. Germline values: CDR1 SEHNR, CDR2 FQNEAQ (reference sequence). The CDR3 is 15 amino acids. V lost 5 bases and J lost 2; bases outside the gene matches: 5. DNA for the CDR3: TGTGCCAGCAGCCCTCAGGACAGGGGGCAAGAGACCCAGTACTTC. It specifies CASSPQDRGQETQYF.

This clone was seen once. The chain couples TRBV13 to TRBJ2-3; tentatively, D is TRBD1 (6 bases). CDR3 length: 15 amino acids. The V end was cut by 2 bases, the J end by 0 bases, with 9 bases between. Germline V CDR1 and CDR2: PRHDT, FYEKMQ (reference sequence). CDR3 loop: CASSLRTASTDTQYF. The CDR3 DNA sequence: TGTGCCAGCAGCTTAAGGACAGCTAGCACAGATACGCAGTATTTT.

This chain connects TRBV18 to TRBJ2-7; no firm D call. The ends were cut back, 0 bases at V and 3 bases at J, with 9 bases in the middle. Germline assignment: CDR1 KGHSH and CDR2 LQKENI. CDR3 size: 14 residues. CDR3 bases: TGTGCCAGCTCACCACCCGGCGTTCGCTACGAGCAGTACTTC. Translated, it gives CASSPPGVRYEQYF.

The chain combines TRBV7-3 with TRBJ2-5; D is tentatively TRBD1 or TRBD2 (5 bases each). The CDR3 is 15 amino acids. Looked up from germline, CDR1 is SGHTA and CDR2 is FQGTGA. The V end lost 2 bases, the J end lost 1 base, and 11 bases lay between the germline ends. CDR3 region: CASSLSGTFQETQYF. The CDR3 DNA is TGTGCCAGCAGCTTATCCGGGACCTTCCAAGAGACCCAGTACTTC.

The chain couples TRBV5-1 to TRBJ1-1; 11 bases align to TRBD1. The CDR3 runs 14 residues. Trimming at V came to 3 bases and at J to 5 bases, leaving 3 bases not matched to a gene. Germline lookup yields CDR1 SGHRS and CDR2 YFSETQ. The CDR3 nucleotides are TGCGCCAGCAGCTCCGGGACAGGGGGTACTGAAGCTTTCTTT. Translation gives CASSSGTGGTEAFF.

The chain links TRBV30 to TRBJ2-2; D might be TRBD1 or TRBD2, each matching 5 bases. V lost 1 base, J lost 6 bases, and 6 bases lay in between. Germline CDR1 reads GTSNPN; CDR2 reads SVGIG (reference sequence). The CDR3 extends over 12 amino acids. The CDR3 loop reads CAWSGGSGELFF. CDR3 nucleotide sequence: TGTGCCTGGAGTGGGGGGTCCGGGGAGCTGTTTTTT.

The table lists this clone with a count of one. V and J are TRBV5-4 and TRBJ1-4, with 10 positions matching TRBD1. The CDR3 is 17 residues long. Germline V gene sequence: CDR1 SGHNT, CDR2 YYREEE (reference sequence). V was pared by 0 bases and J by 0 bases, with 2 bases of the junction left unmatched. CDR3 nucleotide sequence: TGTGCCAGCAGCTTGGGACAGGGGGCCTCAACTAATGAAAAACTGTTTTTT. It is translated as CASSLGQGASTNEKLFF.

The chain links TRBV9 to TRBJ2-1; D gene ambiguous. CDR1 and CDR2 from the germline V gene are SGDLS and YYNGEE. This CDR3 comprises 14 residues. V lost 3 bases and J 0 bases, leaving 7 bases between the germline ends. The CDR3, as DNA: TGTGCCAGCAGCGAGGCCTCCTCCTACAATGAGCAGTTCTTC. As protein: CASSEASSYNEQFF.

The chain joins TRBV6-4 to TRBJ2-7; 12 nucleotides agree with TRBD2. CDR1 and CDR2 from the germline V gene are MRHNA and SNTAGT. Trimming took 3 bases from V and 4 from J; bases not matched to a gene: 4. There are 15 residues in the CDR3. The CDR3 coding sequence is TGTGCCAGCAGTGAACTAGCGGGAGGAGTATACGAGCAGTACTTC. This sequence encodes CASSELAGGVYEQYF.

The chain joins TRBV12-5 to TRBJ2-7; the match to TRBD2 covers 8 bases. V lost 6 bases to trimming and J lost 2 bases; unmatched junction nucleotides: 12. The CDR3 totals 16 residues. CDR1 LGHNT and CDR2 FRNRAP come from the germline V gene. The CDR3 protein is CASGWDGGLGTYEQYF. CDR3 sequence (DNA): TGTGCTAGTGGGTGGGACGGGGGACTAGGCACCTACGAGCAGTACTTC.

In its sample, this clone was seen a few times. The chain is built from TRBV7-9 and TRBJ2-7, with TRBD1 identical over 8 bases. The ends lost 5 bases at V and 0 bases at J; junction bases unmatched: 18. The CDR3 spans 19 residues. Germline CDR1 SEHNR, CDR2 FQNEAQ (reference sequence). This CDR3 is CASSPRTGTVPFLSYEQYF. DNA of the CDR3: TGTGCCAGCAGCCCCAGGACAGGGACCGTTCCGTTTCTCTCCTACGAGCAGTACTTC.

The chain uses TRBV24-1 and TRBJ2-1; the match to TRBD2 covers 10 bases. The CDR3 contains 16 residues. Germline CDR1 KGHDR, CDR2 SFDVKD. The trim removed 8 bases at V and 6 bases at J, leaving 12 bases unmatched. The CDR3 sequence is CATTRAGTSAVNEQFF. The CDR3 nucleotides are TGTGCCACCACTCGAGCCGGGACTAGCGCGGTCAATGAGCAGTTCTTC.

This chain uses TRBV7-6 with TRBJ2-1; no definite D call. The germline gives CDR1 SGHVS, CDR2 FNYEAQ. The CDR3 runs 14 residues. Trimming pared 4 bases from V and 7 bases from J, leaving 14 bases between. The CDR3 loop is CASSSLRSRNEQFF. In nucleotides, the CDR3 is TGTGCCAGCAGCTCACTCCGGAGTAGGAATGAGCAGTTCTTC.

The gene calls are TRBV7-2 and TRBJ2-3, with D possibly called TRBD1 or TRBD2 (6 bases each). This CDR3 has 15 amino acids. V lost 0 bases to trimming and J lost 3 bases, with 10 bases between them. CDR1 SGHTA and CDR2 FQGNSA come from the germline V gene. CDR3 DNA: TGTGCCAGCAGCTTAGCTAGAGGGGGGACAGATACGCAGTATTTT. Translated, it gives CASSLARGGTDTQYF. Full variable domain (rest looked up from reference TRBV7-2 and TRBJ2-3): GAGVSQSPSNKVTEKGKDVELRCDPISGHTALYWYRQSLGQGLEFLIYFQGNSAPDKSGLPSDRFSAERTGGSVSTLTIQRTQQEDSAVYLCASSLARGGTDTQYFGPGTRLTVL.

The chain uses TRBV19 and TRBJ2-1; the D is unclear. CDR3 size: 12 residues. Germline CDR1 reads LNHDA; CDR2 reads SQIVND (reference sequence). Trimming left V 6 bases short and J 6 bases short, with 9 bases between. The CDR3 loop reads CASRFGGNEQFF. CDR3 bases: TGTGCCAGTAGGTTCGGCGGCAATGAGCAGTTCTTC.

The rearrangement uses TRBV4-1 and TRBJ1-4; the D gene is possibly TRBD1 (5 bases). Trimming removed 4 bases at V and 6 bases at J, with 24 bases between. Germline V gene data show CDR1 as MGHRA and CDR2 as YSYEKL. The CDR3 sequence is 18 residues long. The CDR3: CASSLLNGVRALDEKLFF. For the CDR3, the DNA is TGCGCCAGCAGCCTTCTAAATGGGGTCAGGGCGCTTGATGAAAAACTGTTTTTT.